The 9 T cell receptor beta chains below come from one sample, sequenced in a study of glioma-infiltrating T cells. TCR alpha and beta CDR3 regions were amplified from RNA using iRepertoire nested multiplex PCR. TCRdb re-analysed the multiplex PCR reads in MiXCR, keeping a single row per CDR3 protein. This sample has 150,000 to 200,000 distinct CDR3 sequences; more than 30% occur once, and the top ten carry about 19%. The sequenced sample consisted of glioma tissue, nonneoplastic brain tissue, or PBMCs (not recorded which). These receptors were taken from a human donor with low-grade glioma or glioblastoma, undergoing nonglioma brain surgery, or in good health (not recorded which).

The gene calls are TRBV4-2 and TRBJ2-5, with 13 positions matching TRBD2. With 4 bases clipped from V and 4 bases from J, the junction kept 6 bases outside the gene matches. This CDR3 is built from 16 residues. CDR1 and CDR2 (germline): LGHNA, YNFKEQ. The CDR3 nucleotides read TGTGCCAGCAGCCGCGGGACTAGCGGGGAGGTAGAGACCCAGTACTTC. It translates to CASSRGTSGEVETQYF.

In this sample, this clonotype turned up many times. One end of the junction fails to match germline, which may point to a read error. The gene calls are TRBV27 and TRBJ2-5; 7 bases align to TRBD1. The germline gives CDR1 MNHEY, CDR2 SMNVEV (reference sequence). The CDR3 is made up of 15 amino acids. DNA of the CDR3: TGTGCGAGCAGCACAACAGGGGTTTACCAAGAGACCCAGTACTTC. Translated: CASSTTGVYQETQYF.

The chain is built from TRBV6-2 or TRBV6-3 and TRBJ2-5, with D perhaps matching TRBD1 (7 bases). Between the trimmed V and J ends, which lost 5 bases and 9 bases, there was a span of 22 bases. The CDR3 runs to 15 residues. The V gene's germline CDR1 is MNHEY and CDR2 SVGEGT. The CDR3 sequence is CASSPGGISHQSQYF. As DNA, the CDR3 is TGTGCCAGCAGTCCAGGGGGGATTAGTCATCAATCCCAGTACTTC.

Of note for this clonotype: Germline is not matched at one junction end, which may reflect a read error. The CDR3 region has the DNA TGTGCCAGCCGCGGGACAGGGGGTTATGGCTGCACCTTC. It codes for CASRGTGGYGCTF. The chain couples TRBV7-9 to TRBJ1-2, with 11 bases matching TRBD1. The germline CDR1 and CDR2 sequences are SEHNR and FQNEAQ (reference sequence). This CDR3 has 13 amino acids.

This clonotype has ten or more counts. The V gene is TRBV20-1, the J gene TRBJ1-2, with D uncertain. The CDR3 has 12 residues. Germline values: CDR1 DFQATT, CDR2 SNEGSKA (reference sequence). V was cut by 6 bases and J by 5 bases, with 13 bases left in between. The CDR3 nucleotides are TGCAGTGCATATACAGTGGGGTATGGCTACACCTTC. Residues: CSAYTVGYGYTF.

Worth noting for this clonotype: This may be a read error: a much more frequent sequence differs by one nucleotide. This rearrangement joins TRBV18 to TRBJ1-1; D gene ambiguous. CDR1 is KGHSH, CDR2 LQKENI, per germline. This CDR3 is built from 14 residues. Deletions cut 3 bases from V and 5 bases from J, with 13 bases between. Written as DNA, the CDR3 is TGTGCCAGCTCACCTCTCTGGACGGATACTGAAGCTTTCTTT. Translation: CASSPLWTDTEAFF.

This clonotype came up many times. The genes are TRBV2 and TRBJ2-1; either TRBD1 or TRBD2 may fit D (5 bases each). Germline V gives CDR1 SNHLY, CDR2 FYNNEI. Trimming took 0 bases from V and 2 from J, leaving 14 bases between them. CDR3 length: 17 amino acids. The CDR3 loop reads CASSEAWTGPPYNEQFF. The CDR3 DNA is TGTGCCAGCAGTGAAGCCTGGACGGGACCCCCCTACAATGAGCAGTTCTTC.

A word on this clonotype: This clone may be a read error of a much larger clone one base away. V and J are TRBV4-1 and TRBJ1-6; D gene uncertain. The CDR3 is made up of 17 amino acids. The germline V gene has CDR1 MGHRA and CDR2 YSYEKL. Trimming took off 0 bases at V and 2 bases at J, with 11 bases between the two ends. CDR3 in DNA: TGCGCCAGCAGCCAAGATATACGGGCCACCTATAATTCACCCCTCCACTTT. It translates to CASSQDIRATYNSPLHF.

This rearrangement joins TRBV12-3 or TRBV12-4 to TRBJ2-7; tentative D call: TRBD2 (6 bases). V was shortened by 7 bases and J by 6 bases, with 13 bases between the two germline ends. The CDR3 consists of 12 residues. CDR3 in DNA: TGTGCCAGCACCCGGGACTCCGGCGAGCAGTACTTC. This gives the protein CASTRDSGEQYF.